These 29 T cell receptor beta chains were sequenced from one sample in a study of blood T cell repertoires in COVID-19. Clones were sequenced by immunoSEQ multiplex PCR, and TCRdb holds only the in-frame ones, with some missing. The profile shows over 95,000 clones, about 88% of them singletons. The source material was peripheral blood. Receptor source: a woman aged 55-75 years with acute or convalescent COVID-19.

This clone was counted once. CDR3 in amino acids: CASSFQNGGLIYEKLFF. The CDR3 DNA is TGTGCCAGCAGTTTCCAGAACGGCGGACTTATTTATGAAAAACTGTTTTTT. V usage is TRBV28 and J usage is TRBJ1-4, with D unresolved. The V and J ends lost 3 bases and 6 bases respectively, with 20 bases between them. This CDR3 comprises 17 residues. Germline V gives CDR1 MDHEN, CDR2 SYDVKM.

As concerns this clone: The sample contains more than one DNA sequence encoding this CDR3. The V and J genes are TRBV2 and TRBJ1-5; the match to TRBD1 covers 8 bases. The V gene's germline CDR1 is SNHLY and CDR2 FYNNEI. V dropped 6 bases and J dropped 4; count of bases not matched to a gene: 2. The CDR3 loop spans 13 amino acids. CDR3 in amino acids: CASSGTGNQPQHF. The CDR3 bases are TGTGCCAGCAGCGGGACAGGTAATCAGCCCCAGCATTTT.

The CDR3 DNA sequence: TGTGCCAGCAGACGACAGGGGATTAATTCACCCCTCCACTTT. The encoded protein is CASRRQGINSPLHF. V usage is TRBV3-1 (or the pseudogene TRBV3-2) and J usage is TRBJ1-6; the match to TRBD1 covers 8 bases. This CDR3 has 14 amino acids. With 6 bases clipped from V and 6 bases from J, the junction kept 4 bases outside the gene matches. Germline values: CDR1 LGHDT, CDR2 YNNKEL (reference sequence).

The chain joins TRBV27 to TRBJ2-3; D is unclear. V was cut by 6 bases and J by 6 bases, with 13 bases left in between. CDR1 MNHEY and CDR2 SMNVEV come from the germline V gene (reference sequence). CDR3 length: 13 residues. CDR3 region: CASRDRFVDTQYF. The CDR3 DNA follows: TGTGCCAGCAGAGATAGATTCGTGGATACGCAGTATTTT.

The chain links TRBV7-8 to TRBJ1-1; 9 bases agree with TRBD1. The germline CDR1 and CDR2 sequences are SGHVS and FQNEAQ. The V segment lost 5 bases and the J segment 5 bases; nucleotides outside the gene matches: 9. CDR3 length: 15 residues. CDR3 sequence: CASSQLQGAGTEAFF. DNA for the CDR3: TGTGCCAGCAGCCAACTACAGGGGGCAGGTACTGAAGCTTTCTTT.

The rearrangement uses TRBV5-1 and TRBJ2-7; the match to TRBD1 covers 9 bases. This CDR3 has 15 amino acids. Per the germline V gene, CDR1 is SGHRS and CDR2 is YFSETQ. J was trimmed by 3 bases and V by 5 bases; bases with no gene match: 9. Here the CDR3 reads CASRRGTGNIYEQYF. The CDR3 bases are TGCGCCAGCAGGCGAGGGACAGGGAATATCTACGAGCAGTACTTC. The whole variable domain, remainder taken from reference TRBV5-1 and TRBJ2-7, is KAGVTQTPRYLIKTRGQQVTLSCSPISGHRSVSWYQQTPGQGLQFLFEYFSETQRNKGNFPGRFSGRQFSNSRSEMNVSTLELGDSALYLCASRRGTGNIYEQYFGPGTRLTVT.

The V and J genes are TRBV10-3 and TRBJ2-1; possible D gene TRBD1, 5 bases. The CDR3 covers 15 residues. Germline CDR1 ENHRY, CDR2 SYGVKD. Trimming left V 0 bases short and J 1 base short, with 7 bases between. The CDR3 DNA reads as TGTGCCATCAGTGAGTCGGCAGGGTCCTACAATGAGCAGTTCTTC. Encoded protein: CAISESAGSYNEQFF.

The rearrangement links TRBV15 to TRBJ1-2; TRBD1 aligns across 8 bases. V dropped 1 base and J dropped 2; count of bases not matched to a gene: 9. Per the germline V gene, CDR1 is LNHNV and CDR2 is YYDKDF (reference sequence). The CDR3 is made up of 17 amino acids. The CDR3 loop is CATSRGVTGASNYGYTF. CDR3 coding DNA: TGTGCCACCAGCAGAGGGGTGACAGGGGCGTCAAACTATGGCTACACCTTC.

V and J are TRBV7-2 and TRBJ2-1, with 8 bases lining up with TRBD1. CDR1 is SGHTA and CDR2 is FQGNSA in the germline V gene. There are 17 residues in the CDR3. V lost 1 base to trimming and J lost 9 bases; unmatched junction nucleotides: 14. This chain's CDR3 is CASSLGRVRGRPGEQFF. DNA for the CDR3: TGTGCCAGCAGCTTAGGTCGGGTCAGGGGGCGACCGGGTGAGCAGTTCTTC.

This chain joins TRBV5-6 and TRBJ2-2; D is possibly TRBD1 (6 bases). The CDR3 spans 16 residues. Trimming took off 4 bases at V and 0 bases at J, with 13 bases between the two ends. Germline CDR1 is SGHDT and CDR2 is YYEEEE. The CDR3, as DNA: TGTGCCAGCAGCGCCGGACAGTTGACGAACACCGGGGAGCTGTTTTTT. Amino acids: CASSAGQLTNTGELFF.

This chain connects TRBV28 to TRBJ2-1; D perhaps matches TRBD1 (5 bases). This CDR3 has 14 residues. Per germline, CDR1 MDHEN and CDR2 SYDVKM. Trimming took 1 base from V and 10 from J, leaving 14 bases between them. In nucleotides, the CDR3 is TGTGCCAGCAGTTTATTACAGGCTTTCCGGGAGCAGTTCTTC. This gives the protein CASSLLQAFREQFF.

The chain has TRBV19 and TRBJ2-7, with D possibly TRBD2 on 6 matching bases. The CDR3 loop spans 11 amino acids. Germline assignment: CDR1 LNHDA and CDR2 SQIVND (reference sequence). With 11 bases removed from V and 9 bases from J, the gap between germline ends came to 17 bases. As DNA, the CDR3 is TGTGCCTTCCAGGGAGGTTGGAGGCAGTACTTC. Its translation: CAFQGGWRQYF.

The gene calls are TRBV6-6 and TRBJ1-6; D possibly corresponds to TRBD1 (6 bases). The CDR3 runs 15 residues. Trimming took 2 bases from V and 6 from J, leaving 11 bases between them. Looked up from germline, CDR1 is MNHNY and CDR2 is SVGAGI (reference sequence). The CDR3 spells CASSYGQSGNSPLHF. The CDR3 region has the DNA TGTGCCAGCAGTTACGGACAGAGCGGTAATTCACCCCTCCACTTT.

The V and J genes are TRBV29-1 and TRBJ2-1, with 9 bases lining up with TRBD2. CDR3 length: 13 amino acids. Germline lookup yields CDR1 SQVTM and CDR2 ANQGSEA. V trimming: 8 bases; J trimming: 7 bases; junction bases outside the gene matches: 9. The CDR3 region is CSHSGGRGNEQFF. CDR3 coding DNA: TGCAGCCATAGCGGGGGCCGGGGTAATGAGCAGTTCTTC.

The chain joins TRBV2 to TRBJ1-5; 8 bases map to TRBD1. The CDR3 sequence is 15 residues long. Trimming cost V 5 bases and J 4 bases; bases outside gene matches: 7. From germline, CDR1 is SNHLY and CDR2 FYNNEI. As DNA, the CDR3 is TGTGCCAGCAGTCGCACAGGGGGAGAGAATCAGCCCCAGCATTTT. Translation gives CASSRTGGENQPQHF.

The V call is TRBV7-2, the J call TRBJ2-1; 9 bases align to TRBD2. The CDR3 has 16 amino acids. The V segment lost 4 bases and the J segment 5 bases; nucleotides outside the gene matches: 9. CDR1 and CDR2 (germline): SGHTA, FQGNSA. The CDR3: CASSYLAGVVDNEQFF. The DNA of the CDR3 is TGTGCCAGCAGCTACTTAGCGGGGGTCGTTGACAATGAGCAGTTCTTC.

V usage is TRBV3-1 (or the pseudogene TRBV3-2) and J usage is TRBJ2-2; D is unresolved. Germline CDR1 is LGHDT and CDR2 is YNNKEL (reference sequence). V was trimmed by 6 bases and J by 6 bases, leaving 11 bases between them. CDR3 length: 13 residues. The CDR3 coding sequence is TGTGCCAGCAGACATATAGAGGCCGGGGAGCTGTTTTTT. Amino acids: CASRHIEAGELFF.

This chain uses TRBV3-1 (or the pseudogene TRBV3-2) with TRBJ2-7; TRBD2 matches at 8 bases. Germline V gene data show CDR1 as LGHDT and CDR2 as YNNKEL (reference sequence). This CDR3 spans 16 amino acids. The V and J ends lost 4 bases and 2 bases, in that order; junction bases with no gene match: 10. The CDR3 reads CASSLSSGTRAYEQYF. For the CDR3, the DNA is TGTGCCAGCAGCCTTTCCTCCGGGACTAGAGCCTACGAGCAGTACTTC.

J is TRBJ1-6 and V is TRBV18, with D unclear. Trimming pared 0 bases from V and 11 bases from J, leaving 11 bases between. Germline CDR1 and CDR2: KGHSH and LQKENI. The CDR3 loop spans 14 amino acids. In DNA form, the CDR3 reads TGTGCCAGCTCACCACCCGGGCTAGCCGCACCCCTCCACTTT. It encodes CASSPPGLAAPLHF.

J is TRBJ2-2 and V is TRBV7-2; D is uncertain. The germline gives CDR1 SGHTA, CDR2 FQGNSA. Trimming removed 4 bases from V and 0 bases from J, with 12 bases in between. The CDR3 sequence is 16 residues long. CDR3 protein: CASSSPVRANTGELFF. CDR3 coding DNA: TGTGCCAGCAGCTCCCCTGTCCGGGCGAACACCGGGGAGCTGTTTTTT. The full variable domain, its missing parts supplied by reference TRBV7-2 and TRBJ2-2, is GAGVSQSPSNKVTEKGKDVELRCDPISGHTALYWYRQSLGQGLEFLIYFQGNSAPDKSGLPSDRFSAERTGGSVSTLTIQRTQQEDSAVYLCASSSPVRANTGELFFGEGSRLTVL.

V and J are TRBV10-3 and TRBJ1-3; TRBD1 matches at 7 bases. The CDR3 is 13 residues long. The germline CDR1 and CDR2 sequences are ENHRY and SYGVKD. The ends lost 11 bases at V and 1 base at J; junction bases unmatched: 5. For the CDR3, the DNA is TGTGCCGGACAGGCCCAATCTGGAAACACCATATATTTT. It yields the protein CAGQAQSGNTIYF.

There are a few counts of this clone. The gene calls are TRBV7-6 and TRBJ2-3, with TRBD1 identical over 7 bases. This CDR3 is built from 15 residues. Germline V gene sequence: CDR1 SGHVS, CDR2 FNYEAQ. V gave up 0 bases and J gave up 3 bases; unmatched junction bases: 3. DNA for the CDR3: TGTGCCAGCAGCTTAGCGTCCAGGGGGACAGATACGCAGTATTTT. It is translated as CASSLASRGTDTQYF.

V usage is TRBV5-6 and J usage is TRBJ2-7, with 10 bases identical to TRBD2. Germline V gene data show CDR1 as SGHDT and CDR2 as YYEEEE. This CDR3 region has 15 residues. V lost 4 bases to trimming and J lost 5 bases; unmatched junction nucleotides: 9. The CDR3 DNA follows: TGTGCCAGCAGCACCAAGCGGGGGGGCCTCCACGAGCAGTACTTC. Translating it yields CASSTKRGGLHEQYF.

The V gene is TRBV7-2, the J gene TRBJ1-6; 7 bases are a match to TRBD1. Trimming cost V 6 bases and J 7 bases; bases outside gene matches: 9. This CDR3 contains 15 residues. From germline, CDR1 is SGHTA and CDR2 FQGNSA. The CDR3 sequence is CASRPQTGQNSPLHF. CDR3 coding DNA: TGTGCCAGCAGGCCCCAGACAGGGCAAAATTCACCCCTCCACTTT.

The CDR3 coding sequence is TGTGCCAGCTCACCTGATCGGGGGTTTGACGGGGAGCTGTTTTTT. It codes for CASSPDRGFDGELFF. V usage is TRBV18 and J usage is TRBJ2-2; a weak D match, TRBD2 (6 bases). The germline CDR1 and CDR2 sequences are KGHSH and LQKENI. Trimming stripped 3 bases from V and 7 bases from J, with 15 bases between. The CDR3 extends over 15 amino acids.

V usage is TRBV11-3 and J usage is TRBJ1-6; 7 nucleotides agree with TRBD1. J gave up 8 bases and V 5 bases, and 6 bases lay outside the gene matches. Germline V gene sequence: CDR1 SGHNT, CDR2 YENEEA. The CDR3 runs 14 residues. DNA for the CDR3: TGTGCCAGCAGCACCGGGACAGACTATTCACCCCTCCACTTT. Its protein is CASSTGTDYSPLHF.

The count of this clone is one. The chain carries TRBV7-9 and TRBJ1-5, with 11 bases identical to TRBD1. The ends lost 0 bases at V and 6 bases at J; junction bases unmatched: 7. Germline values: CDR1 SEHNR, CDR2 FQNEAQ (reference sequence). The CDR3 contains 17 residues. CDR3 protein: CASSLASFGTGGQPQHF. CDR3 in DNA: TGTGCCAGCAGCTTAGCGTCGTTTGGGACAGGGGGTCAGCCCCAGCATTTT.

The chain is built from TRBV5-1 and TRBJ1-6; TRBD1 might be the D (5 bases). Germline V CDR1 and CDR2: SGHRS, YFSETQ. V shed 4 bases and J shed 5 bases, with 19 bases lying between them. This CDR3 is built from 17 residues. The CDR3 DNA is TGCGCCAGCAGCGGCCGCGACAGACAGTCGGATAATTCACCCCTCCACTTT. The encoded protein is CASSGRDRQSDNSPLHF.

V gene TRBV28 combines with J gene TRBJ2-7, with 8 positions matching TRBD1. This CDR3 comprises 14 residues. V shed 2 bases and J 3 bases; nucleotides not matched to a gene: 3. Germline loops: CDR1 MDHEN, CDR2 SYDVKM. In DNA form, the CDR3 reads TGTGCCAGCAGTTTAAGACAGGGGAACTACGAGCAGTACTTC. Protein: CASSLRQGNYEQYF.